The next 19 T cell receptor beta chains were all read from a single sample in a study of patients and donors after allogeneic stem cell transplantation. One entry per CDR3 protein, called by TCRdb with MiXCR from the RT-PCR reads. The sample carries approximately 160,000 distinct CDR3 sequences, about 29% recorded once. The sample consisted of blood, either unsorted or a sorted T cell fraction (not recorded which). The source of these receptors is a human donor who was either an allogeneic HSCT recipient or a stem cell or donor lymphocyte infusion donor (not recorded which). It is not recorded whose cells these are; they may come from a transplant donor.

The V and J genes are TRBV12-3 or TRBV12-4 and TRBJ1-6, with D possibly TRBD1 on 6 matching bases. The CDR3 totals 13 residues. Trimming stripped 6 bases from V and 7 bases from J, with 10 bases between. DNA for the CDR3: TGTGCCAGCAGCTTGACAGGAAATTCACCCCTCCACTTT. It encodes CASSLTGNSPLHF.

In this sample, this clonotype turned up a few times. J is TRBJ2-5 and V is TRBV24-1; no firm D call. CDR1 and CDR2 (germline): KGHDR, SFDVKD. The CDR3 totals 11 residues. The germline V and J ends were trimmed by 3 bases and 3 bases, with 1 base remaining between them. CDR3 coding DNA: TGTGCCACCAGTGATAAAGAGACCCAGTACTTC. This gives the protein CATSDKETQYF.

The rearrangement links TRBV6-2 or TRBV6-3 to TRBJ2-7; perhaps TRBD1 as D (6 bases). The CDR3 is 15 amino acids. Germline V gene lookup returns CDR1 MNHEY and CDR2 SVGEGT. With 6 bases removed from V and 4 bases from J, the gap between germline ends came to 19 bases. The CDR3, as DNA: TGTGCCAGCAGCCTCCAGGGGACATGGAGTTACGAGCAGTACTTC. This sequence encodes CASSLQGTWSYEQYF.

The chain links TRBV7-8 to TRBJ1-3; D possibly corresponds to TRBD1 (5 bases). The CDR3 is 13 amino acids. The germline CDR1 and CDR2 sequences are SGHVS and FQNEAQ. Trimming took 3 bases from V and 8 from J, leaving 11 bases between them. CDR3: CASSFPRVDTIYF. The CDR3 DNA is TGTGCCAGCAGCTTCCCCAGGGTAGACACCATATATTTT.

The rearrangement links TRBV6-5 to TRBJ2-5; D uncertain. The CDR3 extends over 16 amino acids. Germline V gene sequence: CDR1 MNHEY, CDR2 SVGAGI. Trimming removed 0 bases at V and 0 bases at J, with 11 bases between. The CDR3: CASSYSQETYQETQYF. As DNA, the CDR3 is TGTGCCAGCAGTTACTCGCAGGAGACGTACCAAGAGACCCAGTACTTC.

This clonotype was observed at least ten times. The rearrangement joins TRBV15 to TRBJ1-5; D remains ambiguous. Germline CDR1 LNHNV, CDR2 YYDKDF (reference sequence). This CDR3 comprises 12 residues. Trimming left V 5 bases short and J 7 bases short, with 9 bases between. CDR3 residues: CATSRDGQPQHF. In nucleotides, the CDR3 is TGTGCCACCAGCCGCGACGGGCAGCCCCAGCATTTT.

The V gene is TRBV27, the J gene TRBJ2-2; 8 positions agree with TRBD2. Germline CDR1 is MNHEY and CDR2 is SMNVEV (reference sequence). The CDR3 runs 17 residues. Trimming cost V 4 bases and J 0 bases; bases outside gene matches: 7. The CDR3 reads CASSYDLAGSNTGELFF. DNA for the CDR3: TGTGCCAGCAGTTACGACTTAGCGGGATCGAACACCGGGGAGCTGTTTTTT.

The chain carries TRBV6-5 and TRBJ2-1; D is possibly TRBD1 or TRBD2 (6 bases each). Germline CDR1 and CDR2: MNHEY and SVGAGI. With 2 bases removed from V and 4 bases from J, the gap between germline ends came to 12 bases. The length of the CDR3 is 15 residues. CDR3 in DNA: TGTGCCAGCAGTTACACGGGGGCGGGTTACAATGAGCAGTTCTTC. This sequence encodes CASSYTGAGYNEQFF.

This clonotype has only a few counts. The V gene is TRBV10-2, the J gene TRBJ1-5; D may be TRBD1 (6 bases). The V and J ends lost 5 bases and 5 bases respectively, with 13 bases between them. The CDR3 sequence is 14 residues long. CDR1 WSHSY and CDR2 SAAADI come from the germline V gene. The CDR3 is CASSWTEGYQPQHF. CDR3 sequence (DNA): TGCGCCAGCAGTTGGACAGAGGGCTATCAGCCCCAGCATTTT.

The rearrangement uses TRBV18 and TRBJ2-6; D not certain. Germline V gene sequence: CDR1 KGHSH, CDR2 LQKENI. V lost 2 bases, J lost 4 bases, and 9 bases lay in between. CDR3 length: 15 amino acids. DNA for the CDR3: TGTGCCAGCTCACCAGGCTTACTAGGGGCCAACGTCCTGACTTTC. Amino acids: CASSPGLLGANVLTF.

The V and J genes are TRBV29-1 and TRBJ2-1; 10 bases agree with TRBD2. The CDR3 is 14 amino acids. Germline CDR1 is SQVTM and CDR2 is ANQGSEA. Trimming removed 4 bases from V and 8 bases from J; junction bases left unmatched: 8. The CDR3 reads CSVGGAGGLDEQFF. CDR3 bases: TGCAGCGTTGGGGGAGCGGGAGGGCTCGATGAGCAGTTCTTC.

The chain carries TRBV24-1 and TRBJ2-7, with a possible D match to TRBD2 (6 bases). CDR1 and CDR2 from the germline V gene are KGHDR and SFDVKD. V lost 4 bases and J lost 3, with 9 bases in between. The CDR3 consists of 13 residues. CDR3 loop: CATSETRGYEQYF. CDR3 nucleotide sequence: TGTGCCACCAGTGAGACTAGAGGCTACGAGCAGTACTTC.

The chain carries TRBV10-3 and TRBJ2-1; the match to TRBD2 covers 12 bases. CDR1 ENHRY and CDR2 SYGVKD come from the germline V gene. The trim removed 6 bases at V and 4 bases at J, leaving 7 bases unmatched. This CDR3 spans 16 amino acids. The CDR3 loop reads CAIRTGLAGDYNEQFF. The CDR3 DNA sequence: TGTGCCATCAGAACGGGACTAGCGGGCGATTACAATGAGCAGTTCTTC.

This clonotype was seen a handful of times. The rearrangement uses TRBV20-1 and TRBJ2-4, with 8 bases fitting TRBD1. This CDR3 contains 15 residues. V shed 5 bases, J shed 3 bases, and the junction held 9 bases outside the gene matches. Germline V gene sequence: CDR1 DFQATT, CDR2 SNEGSKA (reference sequence). The CDR3 sequence: CSAYNRGVGKNIQYF. Written as DNA, the CDR3 is TGCAGTGCTTATAACAGGGGGGTGGGCAAAAACATTCAGTACTTC.

The genes are TRBV12-3 or TRBV12-4 and TRBJ2-1; D is unresolved. The CDR3 is 15 amino acids. Trimming stripped 2 bases from V and 6 bases from J, with 14 bases between. The chain's CDR3 is CASSLQSFLGNEQFF. The CDR3 nucleotides read TGTGCCAGCAGTTTACAAAGCTTCCTCGGCAATGAGCAGTTCTTC.

This rearrangement joins TRBV24-1 to TRBJ2-2; D gene ambiguous. The CDR3 has 14 residues. The V end was cut by 7 bases, the J end by 5 bases, with 13 bases between. Per the germline V gene, CDR1 is KGHDR and CDR2 is SFDVKD. This CDR3 is CATSPRRSTGELFF. In nucleotides, the CDR3 is TGTGCCACCAGCCCCCGGCGGAGTACCGGGGAGCTGTTTTTT.

This clonotype was observed many times. J is TRBJ1-3 and V is TRBV7-2; tentatively, D is TRBD1 (6 bases). Germline V lookup: CDR1 SGHTA, CDR2 FQGNSA. CDR3 size: 16 residues. Deletions cut 3 bases from V and 0 bases from J, with 12 bases between. The CDR3 DNA follows: TGTGCCAGCAGCTTCATGGGGGGCTTCTCTGGAAACACCATATATTTT. Protein product: CASSFMGGFSGNTIYF.

This clonotype has just a few counts. The V gene is TRBV5-1, the J gene TRBJ2-3; no reliable D call. This CDR3 has 13 amino acids. Trimming took off 9 bases at V and 1 base at J, with 12 bases between the two ends. Germline CDR1 is SGHRS and CDR2 is YFSETQ. The CDR3 DNA reads as TGCGCCACCCAGCCAGACCGCACAGATACGCAGTATTTT. Translating gives CATQPDRTDTQYF.

This clonotype was seen just once. The rearrangement uses TRBV6-5 and TRBJ2-5; D is unclear. Germline CDR1 reads MNHEY; CDR2 reads SVGAGI. Trimming shortened V by 6 bases and J by 3 bases, and 17 bases separated the two germline ends. This CDR3 is 15 amino acids long. The CDR3 protein is CASSPLPTAEETQYF. The CDR3 DNA is TGTGCCAGCAGCCCCCTCCCCACGGCGGAAGAGACCCAGTACTTC.